These 16 T cell receptor beta chains were sequenced from one sample in a study of control samples from healthy donors and cancer patients. Data came from immunoSEQ multiplex PCR; TCRdb stores just in-frame clones and leaves some out. This table holds 120,000 to 150,000 clones, approximately 94% found once. The source material was blood. The receptors were sampled from a man aged 18 to 35 in good health.

This clone showed up just once. The V and J genes are TRBV7-9 and TRBJ1-1, with D hard to call. This CDR3 has 12 residues. The germline gives CDR1 SEHNR, CDR2 FQNEAQ (reference sequence). Trimming took off 5 bases at V and 4 bases at J, with 8 bases between the two ends. CDR3 coding DNA: TGTGCCAGCAGCCGTCCTGGCACTGAAGCTTTCTTT. It yields the protein CASSRPGTEAFF.

V gene TRBV7-9 combines with J gene TRBJ1-1; D may be TRBD1 (5 bases). Germline loops: CDR1 SEHNR, CDR2 FQNEAQ (reference sequence). The ends were cut back, 2 bases at V and 11 bases at J, with 21 bases in the middle. The CDR3 totals 15 residues. The CDR3 spells CASSLNRDPAFEAFF. The DNA of the CDR3 is TGTGCCAGCAGCTTAAACCGGGACCCAGCGTTCGAGGCTTTCTTT.

The rearrangement links TRBV30 to TRBJ1-2; D not resolved. Germline CDR1 and CDR2: GTSNPN and SVGIG (reference sequence). The CDR3 is 12 residues long. Deletions cut 2 bases from V and 6 bases from J, with 10 bases between. The CDR3 loop reads CAWSSYMDGYTF. Written as DNA, the CDR3 is TGTGCCTGGAGTTCATACATGGATGGCTACACCTTC.

The chain joins TRBV6-5 to TRBJ1-6, with TRBD1 identical over 8 bases. There are 14 residues in the CDR3. Germline V lookup: CDR1 MNHEY, CDR2 SVGAGI. V was pared by 6 bases and J by 9 bases, with 7 bases of the junction left unmatched. The CDR3 region has the DNA TGTGCCAGCAGACTTGACAGGGGTGGTTCACCCCTCCACTTT. Its translation is CASRLDRGGSPLHF.

The chain joins TRBV28 to TRBJ1-5; D is perhaps TRBD1 (6 bases). The CDR3 runs to 16 residues. Germline V lookup: CDR1 MDHEN, CDR2 SYDVKM. V lost 6 bases and J lost 4, with 19 bases in between. DNA of the CDR3: TGTGCCAGCAGCCCATCCCCCCACAGGGAAAATCAGCCCCAGCATTTT. It specifies CASSPSPHRENQPQHF.

CDR3 coding DNA: TGTGCCAGCCACGCAGTTGGGTTGGCTGACAATGAGCAGTTCTTC. Its translation: CASHAVGLADNEQFF. The rearrangement links TRBV6-5 to TRBJ2-1; no clear D gene. CDR3 length: 15 amino acids. With 8 bases removed from V and 5 bases from J, the gap between germline ends came to 19 bases. In germline, CDR1 is MNHEY, CDR2 SVGAGI.

This clone was picked up one time. V and J are TRBV15 and TRBJ2-7; 12 nucleotides align to TRBD1. Germline CDR1 and CDR2: LNHNV and YYDKDF (reference sequence). Trimming took 4 bases from V and 7 from J; bases not matched to a gene: 5. The CDR3 extends over 14 amino acids. The CDR3 region is CATSMGQGAEEQYF. The DNA of the CDR3 is TGTGCCACCAGCATGGGACAGGGGGCGGAGGAGCAGTACTTC.

The V call is TRBV15, the J call TRBJ2-5, with 7 bases matching TRBD1. Per germline, CDR1 LNHNV and CDR2 YYDKDF (reference sequence). This CDR3 is built from 15 residues. With V trimmed by 5 bases and J by 3 bases, 9 bases remained unmatched. CDR3 in DNA: TGTGCCACCAGCGAGGAGAGGGGGCAGGAAGAGACCCAGTACTTC. Residues: CATSEERGQEETQYF.

V gene TRBV6-5 combines with J gene TRBJ2-7; 9 bases map to TRBD1. Germline V CDR1 and CDR2: MNHEY, SVGAGI. The V gene end was trimmed by 6 bases and the J gene end by 3 bases; junction bases not matched to a gene: 6. The CDR3 extends over 14 amino acids. The CDR3 sequence: CASSSGTGLYEQYF. The CDR3 DNA is TGTGCCAGCAGCTCCGGGACAGGGCTCTACGAGCAGTACTTC.

V usage is TRBV24-1 and J usage is TRBJ1-2; no clear D. Deletions cut 7 bases from V and 8 bases from J, with 13 bases between. CDR3 size: 12 residues. The germline gives CDR1 KGHDR, CDR2 SFDVKD. Here the CDR3 reads CATRRGNEGYTF. In nucleotides, the CDR3 is TGTGCCACCAGGCGGGGTAATGAAGGCTACACCTTC.

The V call is TRBV4-1, the J call TRBJ1-2; D not certain. The CDR3 covers 14 residues. V shed 1 base and J shed 4 bases, with 10 bases lying between them. The germline gives CDR1 MGHRA, CDR2 YSYEKL. The CDR3 DNA is TGCGCCAGCAGCCAAGGCCCTCATAGCTATGGCTACACCTTC. This codes for CASSQGPHSYGYTF.

This chain joins TRBV11-2 and TRBJ2-7, with D possibly TRBD2 on 7 matching bases. The CDR3 consists of 16 residues. CDR1 and CDR2 (germline): SGHAT, FQNNGV. V shed 2 bases and J shed 0 bases, with 14 bases lying between them. CDR3: CASSLLFGGPSYEQYF. The CDR3 DNA is TGTGCCAGCAGCTTACTCTTCGGGGGGCCCTCCTACGAGCAGTACTTC.

This chain uses TRBV11-2 with TRBJ2-3; D remains unclear. The germline V gene has CDR1 SGHAT and CDR2 FQNNGV. The CDR3 has 15 residues. V was shortened by 2 bases and J by 6 bases, with 15 bases between the two germline ends. Here the CDR3 reads CASSLSVVFWDTQYF. The CDR3 DNA follows: TGTGCCAGCAGCTTATCGGTGGTATTCTGGGATACGCAGTATTTT.

This clone was picked up one time. The CDR3 is CASSLGSYYNEQFF. In DNA, the CDR3 is TGTGCCAGCAGCTTGGGGTCCTACTACAATGAGCAGTTCTTC. The chain combines TRBV5-6 with TRBJ2-1; D is undetermined. V dropped 0 bases and J dropped 3 bases, with 7 bases sitting between them. The germline gives CDR1 SGHDT, CDR2 YYEEEE. The CDR3 spans 14 residues.

The chain is built from TRBV6-5 and TRBJ2-7; D perhaps matches TRBD1 (6 bases). The germline V and J ends were trimmed by 6 bases and 7 bases, with 19 bases remaining between them. Germline lookup yields CDR1 MNHEY and CDR2 SVGAGI. This CDR3 spans 14 amino acids. CDR3 nucleotide sequence: TGTGCCAGCAGCCTAATGGGGGCCGTCCGGGAGCAGTACTTC. Its translation: CASSLMGAVREQYF.

The rearrangement joins TRBV6-2 or TRBV6-3 to TRBJ2-1; D might be TRBD2 (5 bases). This CDR3 has 15 amino acids. The germline V gene has CDR1 MNHEY and CDR2 SVGEGT. Trimming removed 3 bases from V and 8 bases from J, with 17 bases in between. The CDR3, as DNA: TGTGCCAGCAGTTATCGGGTTACGGGAATCGATGAGCAGTTCTTC. This gives the protein CASSYRVTGIDEQFF.